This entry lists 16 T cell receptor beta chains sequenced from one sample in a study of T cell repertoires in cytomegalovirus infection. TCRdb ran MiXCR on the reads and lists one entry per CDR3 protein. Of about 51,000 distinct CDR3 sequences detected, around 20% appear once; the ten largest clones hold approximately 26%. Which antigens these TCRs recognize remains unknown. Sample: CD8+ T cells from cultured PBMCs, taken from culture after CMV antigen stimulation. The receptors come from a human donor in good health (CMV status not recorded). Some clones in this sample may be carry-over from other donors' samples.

CDR3 loop: CASSLGGTRGTDTQYF. CDR3 bases: TGTGCCAGCAGCTTAGGCGGCACTCGGGGGACAGATACGCAGTATTTT. This chain links TRBV7-6 with TRBJ2-3; a possible D gene is TRBD2 (6 bases). The CDR3 runs to 16 residues. The germline V and J ends were trimmed by 1 base and 3 bases, with 14 bases remaining between them. Germline lookup yields CDR1 SGHVS and CDR2 FNYEAQ. The entire variable domain, with the rest obtained from reference TRBV7-6 and TRBJ2-3, is as follows: GAGVSQSPRYKVTKRGQDVALRCDPISGHVSLYWYRQALGQGPEFLTYFNYEAQQDKSGLPNDRFSAERPEGSISTLTIQRTEQRDSAMYRCASSLGGTRGTDTQYFGPGTRLTVL.

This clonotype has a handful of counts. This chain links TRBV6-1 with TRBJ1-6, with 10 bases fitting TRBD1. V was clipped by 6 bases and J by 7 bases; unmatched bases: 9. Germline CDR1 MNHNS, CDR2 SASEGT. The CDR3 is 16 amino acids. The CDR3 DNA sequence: TGTGCCAGCAGCGCGGGACAGGGGATTAAAAATTCACCCCTCCACTTT. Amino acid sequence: CASSAGQGIKNSPLHF.

The CDR3 reads CASSFWAGELFF. The CDR3 DNA reads as TGTGCCAGCAGTTTTTGGGCCGGGGAGCTGTTTTTT. V gene TRBV12-3 or TRBV12-4 combines with J gene TRBJ2-2; D is undetermined. The CDR3 contains 12 residues. V was pared by 3 bases and J by 6 bases, with 5 bases between.

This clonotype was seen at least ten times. The DNA for the CDR3 is TGTGCCAGCAGTGCAGGTCCGGGAGATGAGCAGTTCTTC. Translation gives CASSAGPGDEQFF. The chain carries TRBV2 and TRBJ2-1; a weak D match, TRBD2 (6 bases). This CDR3 spans 13 amino acids. The V gene lost 4 bases and the J gene lost 8 bases, with 12 bases spanning the gap. Germline CDR1 SNHLY, CDR2 FYNNEI.

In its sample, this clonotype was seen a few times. As DNA, the CDR3 is TGTGCCAGCAGCCTCCCGGGAGGGAATGGCTACACCTTC. This encodes CASSLPGGNGYTF. V gene TRBV7-6 combines with J gene TRBJ1-2, with D uncertain. The CDR3 is 13 residues long. The V and J ends lost 5 bases and 6 bases respectively, with 13 bases between them. CDR1 and CDR2 from the germline V gene are SGHVS and FNYEAQ.

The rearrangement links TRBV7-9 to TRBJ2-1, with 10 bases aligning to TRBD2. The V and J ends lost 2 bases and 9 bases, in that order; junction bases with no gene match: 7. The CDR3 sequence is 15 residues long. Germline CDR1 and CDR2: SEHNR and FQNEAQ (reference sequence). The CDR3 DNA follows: TGTGCCAGCAGCTTACCAGCGGGAGGGCCCACTGAGCAGTTCTTC. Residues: CASSLPAGGPTEQFF.

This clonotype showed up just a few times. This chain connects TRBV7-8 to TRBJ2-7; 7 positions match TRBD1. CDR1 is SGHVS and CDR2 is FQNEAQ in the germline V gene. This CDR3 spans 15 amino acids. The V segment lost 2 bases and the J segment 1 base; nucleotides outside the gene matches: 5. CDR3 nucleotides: TGTGCCAGCAGCTTACCCCGGGACAGTTCCTACGAGCAGTACTTC. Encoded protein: CASSLPRDSSYEQYF.

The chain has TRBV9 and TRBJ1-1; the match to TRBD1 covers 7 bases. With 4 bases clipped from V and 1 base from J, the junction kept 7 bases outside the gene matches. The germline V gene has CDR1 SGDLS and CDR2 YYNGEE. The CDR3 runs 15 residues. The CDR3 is CASSPIGTANTEAFF. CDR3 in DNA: TGTGCCAGCAGCCCCATCGGGACAGCGAACACTGAAGCTTTCTTT.

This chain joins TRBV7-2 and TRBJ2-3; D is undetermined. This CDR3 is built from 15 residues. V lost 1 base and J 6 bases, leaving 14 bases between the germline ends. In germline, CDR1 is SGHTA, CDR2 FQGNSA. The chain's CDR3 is CASSLVDGSWDTQYF. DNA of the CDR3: TGTGCCAGCAGCTTAGTAGATGGGTCATGGGATACGCAGTATTTT.

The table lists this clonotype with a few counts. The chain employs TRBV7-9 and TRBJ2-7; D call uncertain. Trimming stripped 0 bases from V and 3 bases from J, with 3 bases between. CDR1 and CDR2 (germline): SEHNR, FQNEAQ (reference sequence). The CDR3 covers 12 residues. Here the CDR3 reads CASSLALYEQYF. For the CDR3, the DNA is TGTGCCAGCAGCTTAGCCCTCTACGAGCAGTACTTC.

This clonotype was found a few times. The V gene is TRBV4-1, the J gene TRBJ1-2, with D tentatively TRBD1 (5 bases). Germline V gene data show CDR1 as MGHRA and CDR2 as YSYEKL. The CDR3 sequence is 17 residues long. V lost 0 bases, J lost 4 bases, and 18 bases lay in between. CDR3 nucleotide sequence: TGCGCCAGCAGCCAAGATCCGGGGGGATATTCCAGCTATGGCTACACCTTC. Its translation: CASSQDPGGYSSYGYTF.

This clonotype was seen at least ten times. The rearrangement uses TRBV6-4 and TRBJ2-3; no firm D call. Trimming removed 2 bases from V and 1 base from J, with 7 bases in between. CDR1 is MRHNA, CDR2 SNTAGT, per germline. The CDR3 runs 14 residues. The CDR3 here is CASSDRARTDTQYF. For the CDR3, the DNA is TGTGCCAGCAGTGACCGGGCCCGCACAGATACGCAGTATTTT.

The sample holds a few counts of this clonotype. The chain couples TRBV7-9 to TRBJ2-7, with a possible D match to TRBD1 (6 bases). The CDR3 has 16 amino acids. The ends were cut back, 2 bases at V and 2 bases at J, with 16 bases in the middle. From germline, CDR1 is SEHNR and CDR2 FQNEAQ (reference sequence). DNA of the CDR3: TGTGCCAGCAGCTTACCCACCGGGACATTGACCTACGAGCAGTACTTC. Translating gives CASSLPTGTLTYEQYF.

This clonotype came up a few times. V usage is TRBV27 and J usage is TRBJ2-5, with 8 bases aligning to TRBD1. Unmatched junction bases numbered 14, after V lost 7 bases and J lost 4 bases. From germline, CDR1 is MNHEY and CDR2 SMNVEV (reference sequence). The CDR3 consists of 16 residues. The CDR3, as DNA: TGTGCCAGCACCCTAAGGTGGGCAGGGGGCCGAGAGACCCAGTACTTC. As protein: CASTLRWAGGRETQYF.

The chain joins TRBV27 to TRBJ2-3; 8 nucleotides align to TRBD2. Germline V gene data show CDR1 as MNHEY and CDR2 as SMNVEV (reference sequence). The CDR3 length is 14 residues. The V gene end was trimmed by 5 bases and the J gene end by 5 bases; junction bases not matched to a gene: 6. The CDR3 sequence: CASSTTGTRDTQYF. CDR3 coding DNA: TGTGCCAGCAGTACGACCGGGACTAGAGATACGCAGTATTTT.

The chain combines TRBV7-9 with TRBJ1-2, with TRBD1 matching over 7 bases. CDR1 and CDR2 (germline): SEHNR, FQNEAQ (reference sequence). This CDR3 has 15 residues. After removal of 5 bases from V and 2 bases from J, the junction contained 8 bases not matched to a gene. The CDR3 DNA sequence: TGTGCCAGCAGCCGCCAGGGGGACGAAAACTATGGCTACACCTTC. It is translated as CASSRQGDENYGYTF.